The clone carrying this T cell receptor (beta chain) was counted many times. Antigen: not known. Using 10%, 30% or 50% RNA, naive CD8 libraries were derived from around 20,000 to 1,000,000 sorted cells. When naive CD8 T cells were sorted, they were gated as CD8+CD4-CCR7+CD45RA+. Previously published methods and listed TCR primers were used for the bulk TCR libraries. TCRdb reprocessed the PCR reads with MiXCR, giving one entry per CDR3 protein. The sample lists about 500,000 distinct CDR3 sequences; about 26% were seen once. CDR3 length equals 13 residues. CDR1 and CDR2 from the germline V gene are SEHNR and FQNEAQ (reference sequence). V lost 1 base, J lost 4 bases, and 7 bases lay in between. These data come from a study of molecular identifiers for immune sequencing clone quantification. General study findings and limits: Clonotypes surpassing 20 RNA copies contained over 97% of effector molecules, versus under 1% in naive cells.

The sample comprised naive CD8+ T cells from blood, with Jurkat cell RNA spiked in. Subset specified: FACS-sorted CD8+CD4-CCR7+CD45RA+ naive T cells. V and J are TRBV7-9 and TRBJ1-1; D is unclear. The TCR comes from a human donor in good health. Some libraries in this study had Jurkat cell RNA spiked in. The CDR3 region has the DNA TGTGCCAGCAGCTTAGGCGGGGTCACTGAAGCTTTCTTT. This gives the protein CASSLGGVTEAFF. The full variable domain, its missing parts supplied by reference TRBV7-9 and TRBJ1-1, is DTGVSQNPRHKITKRGQNVTFRCDPISEHNRLYWYRQTLGQGPEFLTYFQNEAQLEKSRLLSDRFSAERPKGSFSTLEIQRTEQGDSAMYLCASSLGGVTEAFFGQGTRLTVV.